One and the same sample provided the 5 T cell receptor beta chains below, sequenced in a study of OX40 agonist ivuxolimab in advanced cancers. The data were produced by immunoSEQ multiplex PCR, yet TCRdb's version contains in-frame clones alone and is incomplete. Altogether around 67,000 clones are present, 87% being singletons, with the ten largest covering about 1.3%. The specimen comprised CD4+ or CD8+ T cells sorted from blood, sampled in a trial of the OX40 agonist ivuxolimab. The source of these receptors is an adult with an advanced solid tumor such as melanoma, head and neck, liver or kidney cancer.

This sequence joins TRBV28 and TRBJ2-3, with 8 nucleotides matching TRBD2. The CDR3 totals 15 residues. Germline V CDR1 and CDR2: MDHEN, SYDVKM. After removal of 5 bases from V and 3 bases from J, the junction contained 7 bases not matched to a gene. The CDR3 loop reads CASSPPGGGTDTQYF. The CDR3 DNA sequence: TGTGCCAGCAGTCCGCCGGGGGGGGGTACAGATACGCAGTATTTT.

DNA of the CDR3: TGTGCCAGCAGTTACCAGGGTCCCGCGAACACCGGGGAGCTGTTTTTT. Translated: CASSYQGPANTGELFF. This chain joins TRBV27 and TRBJ2-2, with a tentative D call TRBD1 (5 bases). The CDR3 totals 16 residues. The germline V gene has CDR1 MNHEY and CDR2 SMNVEV (reference sequence). Trimming took 4 bases from V and 0 from J, leaving 12 bases between them.

The rearrangement joins TRBV5-1 to TRBJ1-1; D is ambiguous. This CDR3 has 14 residues. Germline-derived CDR1 and CDR2 are SGHRS and YFSETQ. Trimming shortened V by 0 bases and J by 1 base, and 7 bases separated the two germline ends. The CDR3 spells CASSLVGGNTEAFF. The CDR3, as DNA: TGCGCCAGCAGCTTGGTAGGCGGGAACACTGAAGCTTTCTTT.

The chain employs TRBV19 and TRBJ2-3, with 8 bases lining up with TRBD2. From germline, CDR1 is LNHDA and CDR2 SQIVND (reference sequence). This CDR3 region has 18 residues. The V segment lost 3 bases and the J segment 0 bases; nucleotides outside the gene matches: 11. The CDR3 DNA reads TGTGCCAGTAGTATTTTCCTCTCTAGCGGGTCTAGCACAGATACGCAGTATTTT. Amino acid sequence: CASSIFLSSGSSTDTQYF.

This clone occurred a few times. The CDR3 protein is CASSEVGVSYEQYF. CDR3 nucleotide sequence: TGTGCCAGCAGTGAAGTTGGGGTGTCCTACGAGCAGTACTTC. V and J are TRBV25-1 and TRBJ2-7; D not certain. The CDR3 has 14 residues. V was pared by 2 bases and J by 1 base, with 9 bases between. Per germline, CDR1 MGHDK and CDR2 SYGVNS.